This T cell receptor beta chain was obtained from a study of shared clonotypes between healthy human individuals. The CDR3 loop spans 13 amino acids. V lost 4 bases and J 8 bases, leaving 12 bases between the germline ends. Per germline, CDR1 SGHRS and CDR2 YFSETQ. Some clones are missing from TCRdb's copy, which holds only in-frame ones; the method was immunoSEQ multiplex PCR. Of some 1.1 million clones in the sample, 60% to 85% were seen once. The TCR originated in a man younger than 35 in good health. Some clones in this sample may be carry-over from other donors' samples. Sequencing input: memory CD4+ T cells from PBMCs. The subset denotes: CD45RA-negative fraction. The chain couples TRBV5-1 to TRBJ1-4; D not resolved. CDR3 nucleotides: TGCGCCAGCAGCCCCGACCCTCGAGAAAAACTGTTTTTT. It codes for CASSPDPREKLFF. The variable domain in full, completed from reference TRBV5-1 and TRBJ1-4, reads KAGVTQTPRYLIKTRGQQVTLSCSPISGHRSVSWYQQTPGQGLQFLFEYFSETQRNKGNFPGRFSGRQFSNSRSEMNVSTLELGDSALYLCASSPDPREKLFFGSGTQLSVL.